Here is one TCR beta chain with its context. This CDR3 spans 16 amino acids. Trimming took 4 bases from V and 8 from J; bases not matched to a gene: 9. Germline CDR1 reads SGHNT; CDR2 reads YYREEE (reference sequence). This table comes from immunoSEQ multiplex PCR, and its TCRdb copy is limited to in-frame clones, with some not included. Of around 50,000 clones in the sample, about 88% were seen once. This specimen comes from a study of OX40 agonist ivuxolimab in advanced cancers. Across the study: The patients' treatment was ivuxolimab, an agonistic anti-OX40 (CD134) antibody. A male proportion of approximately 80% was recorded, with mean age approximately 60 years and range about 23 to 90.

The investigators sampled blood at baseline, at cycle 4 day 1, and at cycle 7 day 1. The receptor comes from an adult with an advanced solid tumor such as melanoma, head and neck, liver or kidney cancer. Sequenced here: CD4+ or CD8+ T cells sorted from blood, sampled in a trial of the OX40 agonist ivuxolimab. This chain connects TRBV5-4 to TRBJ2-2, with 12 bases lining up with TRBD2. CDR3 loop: CASSSWTSGIVGELFF. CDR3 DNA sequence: TGTGCCAGCAGCAGCTGGACTAGCGGGATAGTTGGGGAGCTGTTTTTT.